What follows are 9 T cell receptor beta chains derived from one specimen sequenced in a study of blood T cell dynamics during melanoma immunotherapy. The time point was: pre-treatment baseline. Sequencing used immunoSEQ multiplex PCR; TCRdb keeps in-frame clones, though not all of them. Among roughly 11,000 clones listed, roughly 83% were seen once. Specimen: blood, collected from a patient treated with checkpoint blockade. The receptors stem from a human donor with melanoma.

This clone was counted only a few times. This CDR3 is CASSFSLAGAHNEQFF. For the CDR3, the DNA is TGTGCCAGCAGTTTTAGTCTAGCGGGGGCCCACAATGAGCAGTTCTTC. This chain links TRBV28 with TRBJ2-1, with 10 bases that match TRBD2. Looked up from germline, CDR1 is MDHEN and CDR2 is SYDVKM. The J segment lost 5 bases and the V segment lost 3 bases, leaving 7 bases of the junction unmatched. The CDR3 length is 16 residues. The whole variable domain, remainder taken from reference TRBV28 and TRBJ2-1, is DVKVTQSSRYLVKRTGEKVFLECVQDMDHENMFWYRQDPGLGLRLIYFSYDVKMKEKGDIPEGYSVSREKKERFSLILESASTNQTSMYLCASSFSLAGAHNEQFFGPGTRLTVL.

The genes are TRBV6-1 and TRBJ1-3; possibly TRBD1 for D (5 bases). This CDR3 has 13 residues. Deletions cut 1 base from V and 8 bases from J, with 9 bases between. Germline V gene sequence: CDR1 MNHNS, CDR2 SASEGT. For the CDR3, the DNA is TGTGCCAGCAGTGAAGGGAGGGACTACACCATATATTTT. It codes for CASSEGRDYTIYF.

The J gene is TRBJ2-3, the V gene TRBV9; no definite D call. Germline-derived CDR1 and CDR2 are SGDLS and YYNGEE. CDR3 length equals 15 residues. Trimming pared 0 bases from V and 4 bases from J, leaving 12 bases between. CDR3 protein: CASSVGLGLSDTQYF. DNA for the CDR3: TGTGCCAGCAGCGTAGGGTTGGGTTTGTCAGATACGCAGTATTTT.

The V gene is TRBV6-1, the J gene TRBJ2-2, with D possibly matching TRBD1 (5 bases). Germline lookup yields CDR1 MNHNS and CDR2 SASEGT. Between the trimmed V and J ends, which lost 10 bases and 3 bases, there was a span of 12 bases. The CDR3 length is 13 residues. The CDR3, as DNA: TGTGCCATTCGGCCCAGGGACACCGGGGAGCTGTTTTTT. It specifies CAIRPRDTGELFF.

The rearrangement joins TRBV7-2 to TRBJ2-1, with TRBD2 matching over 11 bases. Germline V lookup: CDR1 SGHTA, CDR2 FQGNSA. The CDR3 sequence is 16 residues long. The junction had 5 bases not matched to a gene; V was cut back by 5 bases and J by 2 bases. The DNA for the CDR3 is TGTGCCAGCAGCACCGATAGCGGGGGGGCCTACAATGAGCAGTTCTTC. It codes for CASSTDSGGAYNEQFF.

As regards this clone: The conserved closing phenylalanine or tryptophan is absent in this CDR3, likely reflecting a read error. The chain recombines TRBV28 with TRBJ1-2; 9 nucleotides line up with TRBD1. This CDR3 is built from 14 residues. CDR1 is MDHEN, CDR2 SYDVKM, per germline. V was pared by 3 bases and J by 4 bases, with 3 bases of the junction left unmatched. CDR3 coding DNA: TGTGCCAGCAGTTTGGACAGGGGTACCTATGGCTACACCTCC. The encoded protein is CASSLDRGTYGYTS.

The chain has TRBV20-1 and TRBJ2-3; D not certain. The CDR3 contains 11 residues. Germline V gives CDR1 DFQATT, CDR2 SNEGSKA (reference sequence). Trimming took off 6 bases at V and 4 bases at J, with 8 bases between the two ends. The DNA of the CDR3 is TGCAGTGCAACGAAGGCAGATACGCAGTATTTT. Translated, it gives CSATKADTQYF.

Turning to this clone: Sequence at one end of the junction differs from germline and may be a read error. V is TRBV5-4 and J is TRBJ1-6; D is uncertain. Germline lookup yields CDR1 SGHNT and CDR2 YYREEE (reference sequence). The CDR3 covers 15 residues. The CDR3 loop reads CASSPGGPYNSPLHF. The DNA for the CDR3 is TGTGCCAGCAGCCCCGGCGGGCCCTACAATTCACCCCTCCACTTT. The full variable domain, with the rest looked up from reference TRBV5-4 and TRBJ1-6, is ETGVTQSPTHLIKTRGQQVTLRCSSQSGHNTVSWYQQALGQGPQFIFQYYREEENGRGNFPPRFSGLQFPNYSSELNVNALELDDSALYLCASSPGGPYNSPLHFGNGTRLTVT.

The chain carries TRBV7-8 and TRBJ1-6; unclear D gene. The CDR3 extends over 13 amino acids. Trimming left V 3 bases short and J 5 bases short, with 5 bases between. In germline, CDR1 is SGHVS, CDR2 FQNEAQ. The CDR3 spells CASSFGDNSPLHF. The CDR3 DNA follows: TGTGCCAGCAGCTTCGGAGATAATTCACCCCTCCACTTT.